This record concerns one TCR beta chain sequence. Its cognate antigen is unknown. This CDR3 is also generated by other DNA sequences in the sample. The table came from immunoSEQ multiplex PCR; TCRdb's copy has only in-frame clones and leaves some out. The sample includes roughly 810,000 clones, approximately 97% seen only once; the top ten take 0.2% to 0.25%. The sample is drawn from a study of shared clonotypes between healthy human individuals. Study observations and caveats: It was the few donors that limited the genetic and exposure-history diversity represented. Relative to clonotypes present in all four donors, those not shared had lower generation probabilities.

CDR3 length: 16 residues. Germline V lookup: CDR1 SGHRS, CDR2 YFSETQ. The J segment lost 1 base and the V segment lost 0 bases, leaving 1 base of the junction unmatched. Naive CD8 populations comprised CD45RO-negative cells positively selected for CCR7, excluding terminally differentiated effector memory CD45RA+ cells. Material for sequencing was naive CD8+ T cells sorted from blood. This receptor was taken from a man aged 30 to 39 in good health. The chain uses TRBV5-1 and TRBJ2-2; the match to TRBD1 covers 9 bases. Here the CDR3 DNA reads TGCGCCAGCAGCTTGGGGGACAGGGAGAACACCGGGGAGCTGTTTTTT. This sequence encodes CASSLGDRENTGELFF.